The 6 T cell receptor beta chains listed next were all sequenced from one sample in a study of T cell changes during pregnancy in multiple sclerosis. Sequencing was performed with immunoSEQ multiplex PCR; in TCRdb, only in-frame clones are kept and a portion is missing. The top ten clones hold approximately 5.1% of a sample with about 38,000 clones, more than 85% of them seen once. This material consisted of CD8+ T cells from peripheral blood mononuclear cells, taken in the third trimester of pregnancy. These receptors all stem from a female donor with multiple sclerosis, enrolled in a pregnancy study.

This CDR3 reads CASSLGFSTYEQYF. The DNA of the CDR3 is TGTGCCAGCAGTTTAGGTTTTTCTACCTACGAGCAGTACTTC. This chain joins TRBV28 and TRBJ2-7, with D unresolved. The V end was cut by 2 bases, the J end by 2 bases, with 10 bases between. The CDR3 runs 14 residues. Germline lookup yields CDR1 MDHEN and CDR2 SYDVKM.

The CDR3 region has the DNA TGTGCCAGCAGTTTACCGTCGGGTACGCAGTATTTT. Amino acid sequence: CASSLPSGTQYF. V and J are TRBV27 and TRBJ2-3; D remains ambiguous. The CDR3 loop spans 12 amino acids. Germline V gene lookup returns CDR1 MNHEY and CDR2 SMNVEV (reference sequence). Trimming took off 2 bases at V and 8 bases at J, with 8 bases between the two ends.

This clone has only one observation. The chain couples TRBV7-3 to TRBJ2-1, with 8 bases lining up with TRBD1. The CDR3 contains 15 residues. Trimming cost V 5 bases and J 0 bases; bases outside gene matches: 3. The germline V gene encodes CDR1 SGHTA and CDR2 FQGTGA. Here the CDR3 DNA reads TGTGCCAGCAGCCAAGGGACAGGCTCCTACAATGAGCAGTTCTTC. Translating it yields CASSQGTGSYNEQFF. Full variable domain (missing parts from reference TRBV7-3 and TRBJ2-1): GAGVSQTPSNKVTEKGKYVELRCDPISGHTALYWYRQSLGQGPEFLIYFQGTGAADDSGLPNDRFFAVRPEGSVSTLKIQRTERGDSAVYLCASSQGTGSYNEQFFGPGTRLTVL.

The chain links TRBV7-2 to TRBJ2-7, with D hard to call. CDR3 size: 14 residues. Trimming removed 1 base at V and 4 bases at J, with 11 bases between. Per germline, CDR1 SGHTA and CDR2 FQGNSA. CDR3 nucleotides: TGTGCCAGCAGCTTAGGGGCCCAACCTTACGAGCAGTACTTC. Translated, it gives CASSLGAQPYEQYF.

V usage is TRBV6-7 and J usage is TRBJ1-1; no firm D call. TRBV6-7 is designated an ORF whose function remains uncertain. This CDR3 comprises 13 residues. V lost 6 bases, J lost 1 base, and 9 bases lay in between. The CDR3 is CASSLAPNTEAFF. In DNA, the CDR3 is TGTGCCAGCAGCCTGGCCCCGAACACTGAAGCTTTCTTT.

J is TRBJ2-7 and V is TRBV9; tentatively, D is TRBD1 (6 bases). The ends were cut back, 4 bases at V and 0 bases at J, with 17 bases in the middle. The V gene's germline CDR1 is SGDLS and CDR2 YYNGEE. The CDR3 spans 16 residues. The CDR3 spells CASSHPTGQLSYEQYF. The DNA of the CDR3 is TGTGCCAGCAGCCACCCAACAGGACAGCTCTCCTACGAGCAGTACTTC.